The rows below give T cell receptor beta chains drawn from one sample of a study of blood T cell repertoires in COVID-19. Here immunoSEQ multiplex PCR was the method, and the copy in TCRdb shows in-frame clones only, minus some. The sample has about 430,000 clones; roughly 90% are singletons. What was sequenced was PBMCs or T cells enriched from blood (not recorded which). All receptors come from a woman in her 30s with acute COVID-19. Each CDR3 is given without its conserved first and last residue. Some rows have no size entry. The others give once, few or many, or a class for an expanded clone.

ASSYGLANSADTQY | 14 | TRBJ2-3 | NA | TRBV6-5
ASSLVTGQGNSPLH | 14 | TRBJ1-6 | NA | TRBV5-5
ASSLTRGYNSPLH | 13 | TRBJ1-6 | NA | TRBV9
ASSVADVGGAYEQY | 14 | TRBJ2-7 | NA | TRBV9
ASSELLRGEQF | 11 | TRBJ2-1 | NA | TRBV6-4
ASSELGRVNEKLF | 13 | TRBJ1-4 | once | TRBV7-2
ASSYNRDAVSPLH | 13 | TRBJ1-6 | NA | TRBV6-5
ASSRTGRTYNEQF | 13 | TRBJ2-1 | NA | TRBV4-1
ASSAGDSSGNTIY | 13 | TRBJ1-3 | NA | TRBV9
ASSPVTSRHYNEQF | 14 | TRBJ2-1 | NA | TRBV3-1/TRBV3-2
ASSLVFGGRIGYT | 13 | TRBJ1-2 | once | TRBV7-9
ASRWGTGIYHEQY | 13 | TRBJ2-7 | NA | TRBV2
ASSTRRDSFNQPQH | 14 | TRBJ1-5 | NA | TRBV19
ASSLGTSGIQETQY | 14 | TRBJ2-5 | NA | TRBV5-1
ASSPPGIGNEQF | 12 | TRBJ2-1 | NA | TRBV18
ASSYGTGAPEAF | 12 | TRBJ1-1 | NA | TRBV6-2/TRBV6-3
ASRARGRGTEAF | 12 | TRBJ1-1 | once | TRBV6-5
ASSQVGQGANNEQF | 14 | TRBJ2-1 | NA | TRBV4-2
ASRLGASPNQPQH | 13 | TRBJ1-5 | NA | TRBV6-5
ATSDFIYGYT | 10 | TRBJ1-2 | once | TRBV24-1
ATSARQGAGNQPQH | 14 | TRBJ1-5 | NA | TRBV24-1
ASSLASGVGSYNEQF | 15 | TRBJ2-1 | NA | TRBV18
ASSGQGREKLF | 11 | TRBJ1-4 | NA | TRBV9
ASSYSRTGGRTSNSPLH | 17 | TRBJ1-6 | NA | TRBV6-2/TRBV6-3
ASSEGTFPGEGYT | 13 | TRBJ1-2 | few | TRBV6-1
ASSPVDRGDSMTQH | 14 | TRBJ1-5 | NA | TRBV19
ASSLGLYNEQF | 11 | TRBJ2-1 | NA | TRBV12-3/TRBV12-4
ASSEDRGNSGYT | 12 | TRBJ1-2 | NA | TRBV19
ASSSEDRGPGYGYT | 14 | TRBJ1-2 | NA | TRBV7-3
ATGWDRGTMNTEAF | 14 | TRBJ1-1 | NA | TRBV4-2
ASSSGLNTEAF | 11 | TRBJ1-1 | once | TRBV7-9
ATSRDAGPNTQY | 12 | TRBJ2-3 | NA | TRBV15
ASSQEGVFYQPQH | 13 | TRBJ1-5 | NA | TRBV4-1
ASSPRQGVNSPLH | 13 | TRBJ1-6 | NA | TRBV18
ASSQEWPGSVGETQY | 15 | TRBJ2-5 | NA | TRBV3-1/TRBV3-2
ASSVRDGYT | 9 | TRBJ1-2 | NA | TRBV2
ASADTPTNEKLF | 12 | TRBJ1-4 | NA | TRBV10-3
ASSPQGLNYGYT | 12 | TRBJ1-2 | NA | TRBV7-2
ASSLDQAGQY | 10 | TRBJ2-7 | NA | TRBV5-1
ASSRNRDRNQPQH | 13 | TRBJ1-5 | NA | TRBV4-1
ASRMGRQANTEAF | 13 | TRBJ1-1 | NA | TRBV2
ASSPPGGYEQY | 11 | TRBJ2-7 | NA | TRBV7-3
ASSPSGGGYT | 10 | TRBJ1-2 | NA | TRBV3-1/TRBV3-2
ASSLAREYGYT | 11 | TRBJ1-2 | NA | TRBV7-9
ASSLAARGPEAF | 12 | TRBJ1-1 | NA | TRBV27
ASSPVQGPEQY | 11 | TRBJ2-7 | NA | TRBV18
ASSVSGSSGNTIY | 13 | TRBJ1-3 | NA | TRBV9
AWSSGGPEQY | 10 | TRBJ2-7 | NA | TRBV30
ASSPYSGGGYNEQF | 14 | TRBJ2-1 | NA | TRBV5-1
ASSPDRGHGYT | 11 | TRBJ1-2 | NA | TRBV7-6
ASSPFGGGEAF | 11 | TRBJ1-1 | few | TRBV18
SVEASTGREQY | 11 | TRBJ2-7 | NA | TRBV29-1
ASSYSREQY | 9 | TRBJ2-7 | few | TRBV6-2/TRBV6-3